These T cell receptor beta chains were read from a single sample in a study of CD8 T cells in ankylosing spondylitis. TCRdb re-called the 5' RACE reads through MiXCR, storing one row per CDR3 protein. The repertoire holds about 460,000 distinct CDR3 sequences, with approximately 5.3% as singletons. The sample was blood, either unsorted or a sorted T cell fraction (not recorded which). The receptor set was obtained from a male donor with ankylosing spondylitis. The CDR3 runs from the conserved cysteine through the conserved F or W. Each record gives: J gene, clone size, D gene, V gene, CDR3 DNA, CDR3 protein. The D gene is left open where the match is weak. Size values are once, few and many counts, or a class for expanded clones, and some rows have none.

j_gene: TRBJ2-2; abundance: many; d_gene: TRBD2; v_gene: TRBV5-1; CDR3nt: TGCGCCAGCAGCTCTAGCGGGCCGAACACCGGGGAGCTGTTTTTT; CDR3aa: CASSSSGPNTGELFF
j_gene: TRBJ1-1; abundance: many; d_gene: NA; v_gene: TRBV5-6; CDR3nt: TGTGCCAGCAGCTTGAGTCCGGGCCCTGAAGCTTTCTTT; CDR3aa: CASSLSPGPEAFF
j_gene: TRBJ1-5; abundance: few; d_gene: NA; v_gene: TRBV29-1; CDR3nt: TGCAGCGTTGGGGGGGGTCGGAGCAATCAGCCCCAGCATTTT; CDR3aa: CSVGGGRSNQPQHF
j_gene: TRBJ2-7; abundance: many; d_gene: NA; v_gene: TRBV6-5; CDR3nt: TGTGCCAGCAGTTACTATGGGGGCGGTCTAGCGGAGATCTACGAGCAGTACTTC; CDR3aa: CASSYYGGGLAEIYEQYF
j_gene: TRBJ2-1; abundance: few; d_gene: NA; v_gene: TRBV28; CDR3nt: TGTGCCAGCGGCGGCGGTGACGACAGTAGCAATGAGCAGTTCTTC; CDR3aa: CASGGGDDSSNEQFF
j_gene: TRBJ2-3; abundance: few; d_gene: TRBD2; v_gene: TRBV5-4; CDR3nt: TGTGCCAGCAGCCCCGGGACTAGCGGGACAACAGATACGCAGTATTTT; CDR3aa: CASSPGTSGTTDTQYF
j_gene: TRBJ2-7; abundance: many; d_gene: NA; v_gene: TRBV15; CDR3nt: TGTGCCACCAGCAAAACACTTACGGGAGCCGAGCAGTACTTC; CDR3aa: CATSKTLTGAEQYF
j_gene: TRBJ1-1; abundance: NA; d_gene: NA; v_gene: TRBV28; CDR3nt: TGTGCCAGCAGTTTGAATCTTCCCCCTGAAGCTTTCTTT; CDR3aa: CASSLNLPPEAFF
j_gene: TRBJ1-1; abundance: NA; d_gene: TRBD1; v_gene: TRBV6-2/TRBV6-3; CDR3nt: TGTGCCAGCAGGAACCGGGACAGAAACACTGAAGCTTTCTTT; CDR3aa: CASRNRDRNTEAFF
j_gene: TRBJ2-5; abundance: many; d_gene: TRBD1; v_gene: TRBV29-1; CDR3nt: TGCAGCGTCTGGGACAGCCAAGAGACCCAGTACTTC; CDR3aa: CSVWDSQETQYF
j_gene: TRBJ1-2; abundance: many; d_gene: NA; v_gene: TRBV6-2/TRBV6-3; CDR3nt: TGTGCCAGCAGTACCCGAGCCTTAGGCCATGGCTACACCTTC; CDR3aa: CASSTRALGHGYTF
j_gene: TRBJ1-5; abundance: many; d_gene: NA; v_gene: TRBV6-1; CDR3nt: TGTGCCAGCAGTCCCCGGGGGTATAGGAATCAGCCCCAGCATTTT; CDR3aa: CASSPRGYRNQPQHF
j_gene: TRBJ2-1; abundance: many; d_gene: NA; v_gene: TRBV5-1; CDR3nt: TGCGCCAGCAGCTTGGAGGGAGAACCACACAATGAGCAGTTCTTC; CDR3aa: CASSLEGEPHNEQFF
j_gene: TRBJ2-3; abundance: many; d_gene: NA; v_gene: TRBV29-1; CDR3nt: TGCAGCGTTATTGACCCCCTTCACACAGATACGCAGTATTTT; CDR3aa: CSVIDPLHTDTQYF
j_gene: TRBJ1-2; abundance: many; d_gene: NA; v_gene: TRBV3-1; CDR3nt: TGTGCCAGCAGCCAAGAGCACAGGGCATTTGGCTACACCTTC; CDR3aa: CASSQEHRAFGYTF
j_gene: TRBJ2-3; abundance: few; d_gene: NA; v_gene: TRBV7-3; CDR3nt: TGTGCCAGCAGCCCATCGTGGGACCGAGGTGACACAGATACGCAGTATTTT; CDR3aa: CASSPSWDRGDTDTQYF
j_gene: TRBJ2-7; abundance: NA; d_gene: NA; v_gene: TRBV5-1; CDR3nt: TGCGCCAGCAGCTCGGACGGGAGCTGGGGCGAGCAGTACTTC; CDR3aa: CASSSDGSWGEQYF
j_gene: TRBJ2-3; abundance: NA; d_gene: TRBD1; v_gene: TRBV7-9; CDR3nt: TGTGCCAGCAGCCTACTTTGGACAGGGATACGGGCAGATACGCAGTATTTT; CDR3aa: CASSLLWTGIRADTQYF
j_gene: TRBJ2-2; abundance: many; d_gene: TRBD2; v_gene: TRBV20-1; CDR3nt: TGCAGTGCTAGAGAAACCGGGACTAGAGGCACCGGGGAGCTGTTTTTT; CDR3aa: CSARETGTRGTGELFF
j_gene: TRBJ2-3; abundance: many; d_gene: NA; v_gene: TRBV7-9; CDR3nt: TGTGCCAACGGAGAAGGAGCGGACCCCACAGATACGCAGTATTTT; CDR3aa: CANGEGADPTDTQYF
j_gene: TRBJ2-1; abundance: many; d_gene: TRBD1; v_gene: TRBV29-1; CDR3nt: TGCAGCGTCCCACAGGGGGCATCCTACAATGAGCAGTTCTTC; CDR3aa: CSVPQGASYNEQFF
j_gene: TRBJ2-6; abundance: few; d_gene: TRBD1; v_gene: TRBV11-1; CDR3nt: TGTGCCAGCAGCATTAACAGGGGGGCCCTGGCTGGGGCCAACGTCCTGACTTTC; CDR3aa: CASSINRGALAGANVLTF
j_gene: TRBJ2-7; abundance: many; d_gene: NA; v_gene: TRBV4-3; CDR3nt: TGCGCCAGCAGCCAATGGGAGGGGGGCACCCACTACGAGCAGTACTTC; CDR3aa: CASSQWEGGTHYEQYF
j_gene: TRBJ2-7; abundance: few; d_gene: NA; v_gene: TRBV27; CDR3nt: TGTGCCACCTCGGGGAAGATCCGATACGAGCAGTACTTC; CDR3aa: CATSGKIRYEQYF
j_gene: TRBJ1-5; abundance: many; d_gene: NA; v_gene: TRBV7-2; CDR3nt: TGTGCCAGCAGCTTAGGCAGAGGACGCAATCAGCCCCAGCATTTT; CDR3aa: CASSLGRGRNQPQHF
j_gene: TRBJ2-3; abundance: few; d_gene: NA; v_gene: TRBV28; CDR3nt: TGTGCCAGCAGTTTATCCCTATCTACGCAGTATTTT; CDR3aa: CASSLSLSTQYF
j_gene: TRBJ2-3; abundance: many; d_gene: NA; v_gene: TRBV4-1; CDR3nt: TGCGCCAGCAGCCAAGATAAAAGCGTTAGCACAGATACGCAGTATTTT; CDR3aa: CASSQDKSVSTDTQYF
j_gene: TRBJ1-2; abundance: many; d_gene: NA; v_gene: TRBV10-3; CDR3nt: TGTGCCATCGCAGGGAATTCTAACTATGGCTACACCTTC; CDR3aa: CAIAGNSNYGYTF
j_gene: TRBJ1-1; abundance: many; d_gene: TRBD1; v_gene: TRBV20-1; CDR3nt: TGCAGTGCTCGTTTATACAGGGGGCCGAGGAACACTGAAGCTTTCTTT; CDR3aa: CSARLYRGPRNTEAFF
j_gene: TRBJ2-2; abundance: many; d_gene: TRBD1; v_gene: TRBV4-1; CDR3nt: TGCGCCAGCAGCCAAGATCCGAGGACAGGAAACACCGGGGAGCTGTTTTTT; CDR3aa: CASSQDPRTGNTGELFF
j_gene: TRBJ2-3; abundance: many; d_gene: NA; v_gene: TRBV20-1; CDR3nt: TGCAGTGCTTTTGTGGGTACAGATACGCAGTATTTT; CDR3aa: CSAFVGTDTQYF
j_gene: TRBJ2-7; abundance: NA; d_gene: NA; v_gene: TRBV6-2/TRBV6-3; CDR3nt: TGTGCCAGCAGCCCCCCCGGACTTTTCTACGAGCAGTACTTC; CDR3aa: CASSPPGLFYEQYF
j_gene: TRBJ2-1; abundance: NA; d_gene: TRBD1; v_gene: TRBV27; CDR3nt: TGTGCCAGCAGTCCTCTATTAGGCCAGGGGGCCTACAATGAGCAGTTCTTC; CDR3aa: CASSPLLGQGAYNEQFF
j_gene: TRBJ2-1; abundance: many; d_gene: TRBD1; v_gene: TRBV12-3/TRBV12-4; CDR3nt: TGTGCCAGCACCGGGACAGTCAGCTCCTACAATGAGCAGTTCTTC; CDR3aa: CASTGTVSSYNEQFF
j_gene: TRBJ2-7; abundance: many; d_gene: NA; v_gene: TRBV6-5; CDR3nt: TGTGCCAGCAGTTCCTGGACAAAGTCCTACGAGCAGTACTTC; CDR3aa: CASSSWTKSYEQYF